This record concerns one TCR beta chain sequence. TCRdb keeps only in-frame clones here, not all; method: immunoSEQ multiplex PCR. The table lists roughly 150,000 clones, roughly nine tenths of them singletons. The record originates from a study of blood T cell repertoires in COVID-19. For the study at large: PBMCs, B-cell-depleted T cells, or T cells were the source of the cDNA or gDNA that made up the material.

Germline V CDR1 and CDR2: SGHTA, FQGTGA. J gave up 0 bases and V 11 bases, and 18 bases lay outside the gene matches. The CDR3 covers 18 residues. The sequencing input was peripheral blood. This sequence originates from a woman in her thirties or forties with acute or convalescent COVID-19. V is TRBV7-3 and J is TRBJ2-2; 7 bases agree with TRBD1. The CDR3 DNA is TGTGCCCGATGCCAGGGGGTTGACGGTGGTACGAACACCGGGGAGCTGTTTTTT. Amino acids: CARCQGVDGGTNTGELFF.